A selection of T cell receptor beta chains follows, all from one sample in a study of T-cell memory formation after mild COVID-19. TCRdb called the 5' RACE reads again in MiXCR, with one record for every CDR3 protein. The data show 85,000 to 130,000 distinct CDR3 sequences, about 15% seen once. Input material: PBMCs or a T cell subset sorted from them (not recorded which). These receptors were collected from an adult woman who had mild COVID-19 (a few samples of this study predate the infection). Cell type and time point are not known. Both conserved end residues are part of each CDR3. The D gene is left open where the match is weak. Clone size is shown for a subset of rows, as once, few, many or a class of expanded clone.

clone_size: -
v_call: TRBV6-5
d_call: TRBD1
j_call: TRBJ1-2
cdr3_aa: CASSTRQGADGYTF
cdr3_nt: TGTGCCAGCAGTACCCGACAGGGGGCAGATGGCTACACCTTC

clone_size: few
v_call: TRBV6-2/TRBV6-3
d_call: -
j_call: TRBJ1-1
cdr3_aa: CASSYWTTGLNTEAFF
cdr3_nt: TGTGCCAGCAGTTACTGGACTACAGGACTGAACACTGAAGCTTTCTTT

clone_size: -
v_call: TRBV20-1
d_call: TRBD2
j_call: TRBJ2-3
cdr3_aa: CSARDLLAGVTDTQYF
cdr3_nt: TGCAGTGCTAGAGACTTACTAGCGGGAGTAACAGATACGCAGTATTTT

clone_size: -
v_call: TRBV19
d_call: -
j_call: TRBJ2-1
cdr3_aa: CASSMSRSSYNEQFF
cdr3_nt: TGTGCCAGTAGTATGTCTAGGAGCTCCTACAATGAGCAGTTCTTC

clone_size: -
v_call: TRBV24-1
d_call: TRBD1
j_call: TRBJ2-7
cdr3_aa: CATSDIAGTGHPYEQYF
cdr3_nt: TGTGCCACCAGTGATATTGCCGGGACAGGACATCCCTACGAGCAGTACTTC

clone_size: -
v_call: TRBV29-1
d_call: -
j_call: TRBJ2-1
cdr3_aa: CSAGGGNEQFF
cdr3_nt: TGCAGCGCCGGAGGGGGGAATGAGCAGTTCTTC

clone_size: -
v_call: TRBV29-1
d_call: -
j_call: TRBJ1-2
cdr3_aa: CSVGHQANYGYTF
cdr3_nt: TGCAGCGTCGGACACCAAGCTAACTATGGCTACACCTTC

clone_size: -
v_call: TRBV4-1
d_call: TRBD1
j_call: TRBJ2-1
cdr3_aa: CASSQVAGGGDEQFF
cdr3_nt: TGCGCCAGCAGCCAAGTGGCAGGGGGCGGCGATGAGCAGTTCTTC

clone_size: few
v_call: TRBV7-2
d_call: TRBD1
j_call: TRBJ1-1
cdr3_aa: CASSLVTTGGRVNTEAFF
cdr3_nt: TGTGCCAGCAGCTTAGTAACCACAGGGGGCAGGGTGAACACTGAAGCTTTCTTT

clone_size: many
v_call: TRBV12-3/TRBV12-4
d_call: TRBD2
j_call: TRBJ2-7
cdr3_aa: CASSRTSGFYEQYF
cdr3_nt: TGTGCCAGCAGCCGGACTAGCGGTTTTTACGAGCAGTACTTC

clone_size: many
v_call: TRBV4-2
d_call: -
j_call: TRBJ2-7
cdr3_aa: CASSLERGPESYEQYF
cdr3_nt: TGTGCCAGCAGCCTAGAGAGAGGGCCTGAATCCTACGAGCAGTACTTC

clone_size: few
v_call: TRBV5-1
d_call: TRBD2
j_call: TRBJ2-2
cdr3_aa: CASSLLAGDTGELFF
cdr3_nt: TGCGCCAGCAGCCTACTAGCGGGAGATACCGGGGAGCTGTTTTTT

clone_size: few
v_call: TRBV20-1
d_call: TRBD2
j_call: TRBJ2-1
cdr3_aa: CSTQNLADYNEQFF
cdr3_nt: TGCAGTACGCAAAATCTAGCGGACTACAATGAGCAGTTCTTC

clone_size: -
v_call: TRBV24-1
d_call: -
j_call: TRBJ2-5
cdr3_aa: CATSDLEGTRETQYF
cdr3_nt: TGTGCCACCAGTGACTTAGAAGGGACAAGAGAGACCCAGTACTTC

clone_size: few
v_call: TRBV6-6
d_call: TRBD1
j_call: TRBJ1-2
cdr3_aa: CASRGQGAGYGYTF
cdr3_nt: TGTGCCAGCAGGGGACAGGGTGCGGGCTATGGCTACACCTTC

clone_size: few
v_call: TRBV24-1
d_call: -
j_call: TRBJ2-1
cdr3_aa: CATSDLQGTPYNEQFF
cdr3_nt: TGTGCCACCAGTGATTTGCAGGGGACCCCCTACAATGAGCAGTTCTTC

clone_size: many
v_call: TRBV5-1
d_call: -
j_call: TRBJ2-7
cdr3_aa: CASSWLDLGDYEQYF
cdr3_nt: TGCGCCAGCAGCTGGCTGGACCTAGGAGACTACGAGCAGTACTTC

clone_size: -
v_call: TRBV7-8
d_call: TRBD2
j_call: TRBJ2-7
cdr3_aa: CASSLDLRTSGRTECREQYF
cdr3_nt: TGTGCCAGCAGCTTAGACCTCAGGACTAGCGGGAGGACGGAATGTCGGGAGCAGTACTTC

clone_size: few
v_call: TRBV2
d_call: -
j_call: TRBJ2-7
cdr3_aa: CASRTVSYEQYF
cdr3_nt: TGTGCCAGCAGGACAGTCTCCTACGAGCAGTACTTC

clone_size: -
v_call: TRBV7-9
d_call: -
j_call: TRBJ2-1
cdr3_aa: CASSLAGAKNEQFF
cdr3_nt: TGTGCCAGCAGCTTAGCGGGGGCGAAAAATGAGCAGTTCTTC

clone_size: many
v_call: TRBV27
d_call: -
j_call: TRBJ2-2
cdr3_aa: CASSLSSTGELFF
cdr3_nt: TGTGCCAGCAGTTTATCGTCGACCGGGGAGCTGTTTTTT

clone_size: -
v_call: TRBV13
d_call: -
j_call: TRBJ2-1
cdr3_aa: CASSSGGLAEQFF
cdr3_nt: TGTGCCAGCAGCTCCGGCGGGCTAGCCGAGCAGTTCTTC

clone_size: -
v_call: TRBV15
d_call: -
j_call: TRBJ2-7
cdr3_aa: CATSREWDRYEQYF
cdr3_nt: TGTGCCACCAGCAGAGAATGGGATCGATACGAGCAGTACTTC

clone_size: -
v_call: TRBV2
d_call: -
j_call: TRBJ2-5
cdr3_aa: CASSVVTGGTQYF
cdr3_nt: TGTGCCAGCAGTGTTGTCACGGGTGGGACCCAGTACTTC

clone_size: few
v_call: TRBV29-1
d_call: -
j_call: TRBJ2-2
cdr3_aa: CSVGGFYTGELFF
cdr3_nt: TGCAGCGTTGGCGGCTTCTACACCGGGGAGCTGTTTTTT

clone_size: few
v_call: TRBV4-3
d_call: -
j_call: TRBJ1-2
cdr3_aa: CASSQEGSGSGGYTF
cdr3_nt: TGCGCCAGCAGCCAAGAAGGATCAGGTTCTGGTGGCTACACCTTC

clone_size: -
v_call: TRBV20-1
d_call: TRBD1
j_call: TRBJ2-7
cdr3_aa: CCARNGAGGVEQYF
cdr3_nt: TGCTGTGCTAGAAATGGGGCAGGGGGCGTCGAGCAGTACTTC

clone_size: -
v_call: TRBV5-1
d_call: -
j_call: TRBJ2-3
cdr3_aa: CASSPAGESSTDTQYF
cdr3_nt: TGCGCCAGCAGCCCCGCTGGGGAATCATCTACGGATACGCAGTATTTT

clone_size: few
v_call: TRBV7-9
d_call: -
j_call: TRBJ2-3
cdr3_aa: CASRSSGEADTQYF
cdr3_nt: TGTGCCAGCAGATCCTCAGGGGAGGCAGATACGCAGTATTTT

clone_size: -
v_call: TRBV6-5
d_call: -
j_call: TRBJ2-7
cdr3_aa: CASSYSGLTTVSYEQYF
cdr3_nt: TGTGCCAGCAGTTACTCGGGACTCACGACGGTCTCCTACGAGCAGTACTTC

clone_size: -
v_call: TRBV7-8
d_call: -
j_call: TRBJ1-1
cdr3_aa: CASSLTQGSTEAFF
cdr3_nt: TGTGCCAGCAGCTTAACCCAGGGGAGCACTGAAGCTTTCTTT

clone_size: few
v_call: TRBV5-1
d_call: -
j_call: TRBJ2-3
cdr3_aa: CASSFTQGEEQYF
cdr3_nt: TGCGCCAGCAGCTTTACTCAGGGTGAAGAGCAGTATTTT

clone_size: few
v_call: TRBV12-3/TRBV12-4
d_call: TRBD2
j_call: TRBJ2-5
cdr3_aa: CASSSISGGPEETQYF
cdr3_nt: TGTGCCAGCAGTAGTATTAGCGGGGGGCCGGAGGAGACCCAGTACTTC

clone_size: -
v_call: TRBV15
d_call: -
j_call: TRBJ2-5
cdr3_aa: CATSRGQLETQYF
cdr3_nt: TGTGCCACCAGCAGAGGACAGTTAGAGACCCAGTACTTC

clone_size: few
v_call: TRBV19
d_call: -
j_call: TRBJ2-7
cdr3_aa: CASSPGFLDYEQYF
cdr3_nt: TGTGCCAGTAGCCCGGGATTTTTAGACTACGAGCAGTACTTC

clone_size: -
v_call: TRBV9
d_call: TRBD1
j_call: TRBJ1-2
cdr3_aa: CASSPKGEGQAYGYTF
cdr3_nt: TGTGCCAGCAGCCCTAAGGGGGAAGGACAGGCCTATGGCTACACCTTC

clone_size: few
v_call: TRBV29-1
d_call: -
j_call: TRBJ2-2
cdr3_aa: CSVEGVEGMNTGELFF
cdr3_nt: TGCAGCGTTGAAGGGGTCGAGGGTATGAACACCGGGGAGCTGTTTTTT

clone_size: -
v_call: TRBV29-1
d_call: -
j_call: TRBJ2-1
cdr3_aa: CSVADGEQFF
cdr3_nt: TGCAGCGTTGCGGACGGCGAGCAGTTCTTC

clone_size: -
v_call: TRBV30
d_call: -
j_call: TRBJ2-1
cdr3_aa: CAWDVGGPSEQFF
cdr3_nt: TGTGCCTGGGACGTGGGAGGCCCTAGTGAGCAGTTCTTC

clone_size: few
v_call: TRBV9
d_call: -
j_call: TRBJ1-1
cdr3_aa: CASSAKTEAFF
cdr3_nt: TGTGCCAGCAGCGCCAAGACTGAAGCTTTCTTT